The 8 T cell receptor beta chains given below trace back to one sample, sequenced in a study of cytomegalovirus exposure and HLA in healthy donors. Researchers ran the PCR with 60 Vbeta and 13 Jbeta primers. Some clones are missing from TCRdb's copy, which holds only in-frame ones; the method was immunoSEQ multiplex PCR. The sample lists nearly 200,000 clones; over 80% were seen once. Source material: PBMCs. Receptors were obtained from a man aged 25 to 45 in good health and CMV-seronegative.

The chain joins TRBV28 to TRBJ2-7; 14 positions match TRBD2. With 5 bases clipped from V and 1 base from J, the junction kept 4 bases outside the gene matches. Germline CDR1 and CDR2: MDHEN and SYDVKM. The CDR3 spans 16 residues. The CDR3, as DNA: TGTGCCAGCAGTGGACTAGCGGGAGGATCTTCCTACGAGCAGTACTTC. It encodes CASSGLAGGSSYEQYF.

V gene TRBV6-5 combines with J gene TRBJ2-1, with 12 bases matching TRBD2. Germline V CDR1 and CDR2: MNHEY, SVGAGI. CDR3 length equals 15 residues. The trim removed 4 bases at V and 7 bases at J, leaving 5 bases unmatched. The CDR3 sequence is CASSLLAGGLNEQFF. The CDR3 DNA sequence: TGTGCCAGCAGTTTACTAGCGGGGGGTCTTAATGAGCAGTTCTTC.

The gene calls are TRBV14 and TRBJ2-1; 8 bases fit TRBD1. V lost 4 bases and J lost 2; bases outside the gene matches: 7. This CDR3 contains 16 residues. Germline V CDR1 and CDR2: SGHDN, FVKESK. The CDR3 DNA reads TGTGCCAGCAGCCGAGGACAGGACAGGGCCTACAATGAGCAGTTCTTC. Protein: CASSRGQDRAYNEQFF. The variable domain in full, completed from reference TRBV14 and TRBJ2-1, reads EAGVTQFPSHSVIEKGQTVTLRCDPISGHDNLYWYRRVMGKEIKFLLHFVKESKQDESGMPNNRFLAERTGGTYSTLKVQPAELEDSGVYFCASSRGQDRAYNEQFFGPGTRLTVL.

Regarding this clone: The junction and the germline gene differ at one end; a read error may be behind it. This sequence joins TRBV6-5 and TRBJ2-3; 11 bases align to TRBD2. The CDR3 extends over 16 amino acids. Germline V gene data show CDR1 as MNHEY and CDR2 as SVGAGI. In DNA form, the CDR3 reads TGTGCCACCAGTTCTGGGACTAGCGGAGCAGGGGATACGCAGTATTTT. Translation gives CATSSGTSGAGDTQYF.

The DNA for the CDR3 is TGTGCCAGCAGCTTATATGACAGGGGAAACACCATATATTTT. Its protein is CASSLYDRGNTIYF. The genes are TRBV7-9 and TRBJ1-3; the D gene is possibly TRBD1 (6 bases). CDR1 SEHNR and CDR2 FQNEAQ come from the germline V gene (reference sequence). The CDR3 totals 14 residues. Trimming removed 2 bases at V and 4 bases at J, with 9 bases between.

V usage is TRBV21-1 and J usage is TRBJ2-7; the table assigns TRBD1, which was not confirmed against the DNA. TRBV21-1 has pseudogene status. CDR3 length: 15 amino acids. The CDR3 sequence: CASSNLNPRVGEQYF. DNA of the CDR3: TGTGCCAGCAGCAACCTGAATCCCAGGGTGGGCGAGCAGTACTTC.

The J gene is TRBJ1-2, the V gene TRBV5-6, with D tentatively TRBD1 (6 bases). V was pared by 2 bases and J by 3 bases, with 8 bases between. The CDR3 has 13 residues. Germline lookup yields CDR1 SGHDT and CDR2 YYEEEE. The CDR3 region is CASSFNRDYGYTF. In DNA form, the CDR3 reads TGTGCCAGCAGCTTTAACAGGGACTATGGCTACACCTTC.

The J gene is TRBJ2-5, the V gene TRBV7-2; 10 bases fit TRBD2. The J segment lost 5 bases and the V segment lost 7 bases, leaving 13 bases of the junction unmatched. Germline-derived CDR1 and CDR2 are SGHTA and FQGNSA. The CDR3 spans 16 residues. In DNA form, the CDR3 reads TGTGCCAGCACCCAATCGTCTACTAGCGGGATGGAGACCCAGTACTTC. This encodes CASTQSSTSGMETQYF.